What follows is one T cell receptor (beta chain) and its context. The record originates from a study of T-cell memory formation after mild COVID-19. MiXCR was run by TCRdb on the 5' RACE reads, yielding one entry per CDR3 protein. The table records roughly 340,000 distinct CDR3 sequences, about a sixth of them present only once. Trimming cost V 10 bases and J 2 bases; bases outside gene matches: 9. The CDR3 has 16 residues. Germline V CDR1 and CDR2: ENHRY, SYGVKD. This sequence originates from a young man who had mild COVID-19 (a few samples of this study predate the infection). Cell type and time point are not known. The sequenced material came from PBMCs or a T cell subset sorted from them (not recorded which). V is TRBV10-3 and J is TRBJ2-7; 15 bases match TRBD2. CDR3 region: CATGTSGGNSAYEQYF. The CDR3 bases are TGTGCCACCGGGACTAGCGGGGGGAATAGTGCCTACGAGCAGTACTTC.